Below, 23 T cell receptor beta chains from the same sample are listed, as sequenced in a study of cytomegalovirus exposure and HLA in healthy donors. PCR amplification relied on 60 Vbeta primers (plus 13 Jbeta primers). Generated by immunoSEQ multiplex PCR, the TCRdb table keeps only in-frame clones and is missing some. Among about 150,000 clones, 80% to 85% were seen once, and the ten largest hold 3% to 3.5%. The sample was PBMCs. The receptors derive from a male donor in good health and CMV-seronegative.

The V and J genes are TRBV6-1 and TRBJ1-2; possible D gene TRBD1, 6 bases. The CDR3 sequence is 13 residues long. Looked up from germline, CDR1 is MNHNS and CDR2 is SASEGT. V lost 3 bases to trimming and J lost 4 bases, with 9 bases between them. The CDR3 bases are TGTGCCAGCAGTGACCCGGACAGCTATGGCTACACCTTC. Translating it yields CASSDPDSYGYTF.

The sample holds one count of this clone. CDR3 in amino acids: CAIPIGQGYGYTF. The CDR3 coding sequence is TGTGCCATCCCCATAGGACAGGGCTACGGCTACACCTTC. The V and J genes are TRBV28 and TRBJ1-2; 8 bases agree with TRBD1. CDR3 length: 13 residues. CDR1 and CDR2 (germline): MDHEN, SYDVKM. After removal of 10 bases from V and 8 bases from J, the junction contained 12 bases not matched to a gene.

The V call is TRBV2, the J call TRBJ1-1, with 8 bases matching TRBD1. The CDR3 consists of 14 residues. V was pared by 11 bases and J by 6 bases, with 14 bases of the junction left unmatched. From germline, CDR1 is SNHLY and CDR2 FYNNEI. The CDR3 is CAGRYRGGDPEAFF. CDR3 nucleotides: TGTGCCGGACGTTACAGGGGGGGGGACCCTGAAGCTTTCTTT.

The rearrangement joins TRBV11-1 to TRBJ2-3, with 12 bases lining up with TRBD2. V shed 5 bases, J shed 3 bases, and the junction held 6 bases outside the gene matches. The CDR3 sequence is 16 residues long. Per the germline V gene, CDR1 is SGHAT and CDR2 is FQDESV (reference sequence). The CDR3 sequence: CASSPGLAGKTDTQYF. In DNA, the CDR3 is TGTGCCAGCAGCCCTGGACTAGCGGGGAAAACAGATACGCAGTATTTT.

The rearrangement links TRBV12-5 to TRBJ1-4, with D unclear. This CDR3 spans 19 amino acids. V lost 0 bases, J lost 0 bases, and 17 bases lay in between. The germline V gene has CDR1 LGHNT and CDR2 FRNRAP. The CDR3 sequence is CASGLVYGTVSTTNEKLFF. CDR3 in DNA: TGTGCTAGTGGTTTGGTATACGGAACAGTTTCGACAACTAATGAAAAACTGTTTTTT.

The chain recombines TRBV27 with TRBJ2-1; the D gene is possibly TRBD1 (6 bases). Germline-derived CDR1 and CDR2 are MNHEY and SMNVEV (reference sequence). Trimming took 3 bases from V and 6 from J, leaving 21 bases between them. The CDR3 consists of 17 residues. CDR3 coding DNA: TGTGCCAGCAGTTTCGTGGGGCTATCGAGGGGGTCCAATGAGCAGTTCTTC. Its translation: CASSFVGLSRGSNEQFF.

The J gene is TRBJ1-4, the V gene TRBV29-1; the D gene is possibly TRBD1 (6 bases). The germline CDR1 and CDR2 sequences are SQVTM and ANQGSEA. CDR3 length: 13 amino acids. V lost 7 bases, J lost 0 bases, and 9 bases lay in between. The CDR3 reads CSGRTATNEKLFF. CDR3 DNA sequence: TGCAGCGGCAGGACAGCAACTAATGAAAAACTGTTTTTT.

V and J are TRBV19 and TRBJ2-1; D remains ambiguous. This CDR3 has 13 amino acids. The V and J ends lost 3 bases and 7 bases respectively, with 10 bases between them. In germline, CDR1 is LNHDA, CDR2 SQIVND (reference sequence). Here the CDR3 DNA reads TGTGCCAGTAGTATTATACGGTCGAATGAGCAGTTCTTC. This encodes CASSIIRSNEQFF.

The CDR3 nucleotides read TGTGCCAGCAGCCCCTTCGGGGGGGTACGTACTGAAGCTTTCTTT. Amino acid sequence: CASSPFGGVRTEAFF. The chain combines TRBV5-4 with TRBJ1-1, with TRBD1 as a possible D gene (5 bases). CDR1 and CDR2 from the germline V gene are SGHNT and YYREEE (reference sequence). This CDR3 is built from 15 residues. The V and J ends lost 4 bases and 5 bases respectively, with 18 bases between them. The complete variable domain, with remaining parts taken from reference TRBV5-4 and TRBJ1-1, reads ETGVTQSPTHLIKTRGQQVTLRCSSQSGHNTVSWYQQALGQGPQFIFQYYREEENGRGNFPPRFSGLQFPNYSSELNVNALELDDSALYLCASSPFGGVRTEAFFGQGTRLTVV.

The J gene is TRBJ2-3, the V gene TRBV7-8; TRBD2 matches 8 bases. Germline V gene data show CDR1 as SGHVS and CDR2 as FQNEAQ. The CDR3 loop spans 15 amino acids. V lost 8 bases and J lost 6; bases outside the gene matches: 13. The CDR3 loop reads CASQRTGGAVDTQYF. As DNA, the CDR3 is TGTGCCAGCCAGAGGACGGGGGGGGCGGTGGATACGCAGTATTTT.

The V and J genes are TRBV7-9 and TRBJ2-3, with 7 bases identical to TRBD1. V shed 0 bases, J shed 1 base, and the junction held 7 bases outside the gene matches. CDR3 length: 17 residues. CDR1 is SEHNR, CDR2 FQNEAQ, per germline (reference sequence). The CDR3 DNA reads TGTGCCAGCAGCTTAGCGTCCGGGACAGATCGCACAGATACGCAGTATTTT. Translation gives CASSLASGTDRTDTQYF.

This chain joins TRBV19 and TRBJ1-1; TRBD1 might be the D (6 bases). CDR3 length equals 15 residues. Germline CDR1 reads LNHDA; CDR2 reads SQIVND (reference sequence). The germline V and J ends were trimmed by 1 base and 2 bases, with 11 bases remaining between them. The CDR3 here is CASSIATGFNTEAFF. CDR3 sequence (DNA): TGTGCCAGTAGTATAGCCACAGGGTTCAACACTGAAGCTTTCTTT.

J is TRBJ1-1 and V is TRBV28; the match to TRBD1 covers 7 bases. Trimming at V came to 1 base and at J to 3 bases, leaving 8 bases not matched to a gene. The germline gives CDR1 MDHEN, CDR2 SYDVKM. The CDR3 spans 16 residues. The CDR3 bases are TGTGCCAGCAGTTTATCCCTCGTGAGGGGGCACACTGAAGCTTTCTTT. This codes for CASSLSLVRGHTEAFF.

This chain joins TRBV2 and TRBJ2-2, with TRBD1 as a possible D gene (8 bases). This CDR3 comprises 18 residues. Per the germline V gene, CDR1 is SNHLY and CDR2 is FYNNEI. Between the trimmed V and J ends, which lost 6 bases and 5 bases, there was a span of 25 bases. DNA of the CDR3: TGTGCCAGCAGCCGAAATGACAGGGGAGGGATGGGGACCGGGGAGCTGTTTTTT. It encodes CASSRNDRGGMGTGELFF.

The rearrangement links TRBV9 to TRBJ2-6, with D possibly being TRBD1 (5 bases). Germline loops: CDR1 SGDLS, CDR2 YYNGEE. The CDR3 extends over 16 amino acids. The germline V and J ends were trimmed by 4 bases and 0 bases, with 11 bases remaining between them. CDR3 sequence reads: CASSSRQFSGANVLTF. CDR3 sequence (DNA): TGTGCCAGCAGCTCTCGACAGTTCTCTGGGGCCAACGTCCTGACTTTC.

The V gene is TRBV6-5, the J gene TRBJ1-2; TRBD1 matches at 7 bases. The CDR3 covers 13 residues. Per germline, CDR1 MNHEY and CDR2 SVGAGI. V lost 7 bases and J lost 5; bases outside the gene matches: 7. The CDR3 coding sequence is TGTGCCAGCAAGGGGGCGGATATGTATGGCTACACCTTC. Translating gives CASKGADMYGYTF.

The genes are TRBV28 and TRBJ2-7; 8 bases align to TRBD1. CDR1 and CDR2 from the germline V gene are MDHEN and SYDVKM. V trimming: 3 bases; J trimming: 6 bases; junction bases outside the gene matches: 13. The CDR3 has 16 residues. CDR3 region: CASSFPGQGDPSEQYF. The DNA for the CDR3 is TGTGCCAGCAGTTTCCCCGGACAGGGAGATCCTAGCGAGCAGTACTTC.

The chain combines TRBV7-2 with TRBJ1-1; D ambiguous. CDR3 length: 14 amino acids. V was pared by 1 base and J by 0 bases, with 6 bases between. CDR1 and CDR2 (germline): SGHTA, FQGNSA. The DNA for the CDR3 is TGTGCCAGCAGCTTAGTCCCAGTGAACACTGAAGCTTTCTTT. This gives the protein CASSLVPVNTEAFF.

The chain combines TRBV5-4 with TRBJ2-1, with D tentatively TRBD2 (5 bases). The V and J ends lost 0 bases and 9 bases respectively, with 7 bases between them. In germline, CDR1 is SGHNT, CDR2 YYREEE (reference sequence). This CDR3 is built from 12 residues. The CDR3 region is CASSLGRGEQFF. CDR3 sequence (DNA): TGTGCCAGCAGCTTGGGACGGGGTGAGCAGTTCTTC.

This chain joins TRBV11-2 and TRBJ1-2; 8 bases agree with TRBD1. The CDR3 spans 14 residues. V shed 0 bases and J 8 bases; nucleotides not matched to a gene: 5. Germline CDR1 is SGHAT and CDR2 is FQNNGV. The CDR3 sequence is CASSLDQQGGGYTF. The CDR3 region has the DNA TGTGCCAGCAGCTTAGATCAACAGGGGGGAGGCTACACCTTC.

V usage is TRBV9 and J usage is TRBJ1-4; TRBD1 matches at 7 bases. Trimming removed 3 bases from V and 6 bases from J; junction bases left unmatched: 11. This CDR3 has 16 residues. The germline gives CDR1 SGDLS, CDR2 YYNGEE. CDR3 protein: CASSEGPTGSHEKLFF. CDR3 sequence (DNA): TGTGCCAGCAGCGAGGGACCGACAGGGTCTCATGAAAAACTGTTTTTT.

This rearrangement joins TRBV5-4 to TRBJ2-7, with 10 bases fitting TRBD2. CDR1 and CDR2 (germline): SGHNT, YYREEE (reference sequence). This CDR3 region has 16 residues. The V and J ends lost 3 bases and 6 bases, in that order; junction bases with no gene match: 12. In DNA form, the CDR3 reads TGTGCCAGCAGCTGGTATCTAGCGGGAGTTAGCGGCGAGCAGTACTTC. It encodes CASSWYLAGVSGEQYF.

The chain is built from TRBV6-1 and TRBJ2-7; no clear D. This CDR3 is 11 amino acids long. Germline V gene data show CDR1 as MNHNS and CDR2 as SASEGT. Trimming took 4 bases from V and 3 from J, leaving 4 bases between them. DNA for the CDR3: TGTGCCAGCAGTGCTAACTACGAGCAGTACTTC. Translating gives CASSANYEQYF.